This T cell receptor (beta chain) was sequenced for a study of cytomegalovirus exposure and HLA in healthy donors. The CDR3 covers 13 residues. Germline lookup yields CDR1 ENHRY and CDR2 SYGVKD. The V end lost 7 bases, the J end lost 1 base, and 8 bases lay between the germline ends. PCR was performed using 60 Vbeta and 13 Jbeta primers. The data were produced by immunoSEQ multiplex PCR, yet TCRdb's version contains in-frame clones alone and is incomplete. Counted here are 84,000 or so clones, roughly 84% occurring once; the ten biggest clones make up roughly 2.5%. V usage is TRBV10-3 and J usage is TRBJ1-5; D is perhaps TRBD1 (5 bases). Sequenced input: PBMCs. The source of this sequence is a man under 40 in good health and CMV-seronegative. CDR3 nucleotide sequence: TGTGCCATCAAACGACAGAGCAATCAGCCCCAGCATTTT. Its translation: CAIKRQSNQPQHF.